A single sample is the source of the 15 T cell receptor beta chains below, sequenced in a study of T cells in localized non-small cell lung cancer. Profiled with immunoSEQ multiplex PCR; TCRdb holds only in-frame clones, not every one. The data contain tens of thousands of clones, about nine tenths of them singletons. The material was peripheral blood, obtained before any cancer treatment. The receptors were sampled from a woman aged 35 to 70 with stage I lung adenocarcinoma.

The chain uses TRBV6-5 and TRBJ2-7; 8 bases fit TRBD2. The junction had 3 bases not matched to a gene; V was cut back by 2 bases and J by 6 bases. The CDR3 totals 13 residues. Germline CDR1 MNHEY, CDR2 SVGAGI. Here the CDR3 reads CASSYPGGVEQYF. The CDR3 DNA sequence: TGTGCCAGCAGTTACCCCGGGGGGGTCGAGCAGTACTTC.

This clone is a singleton in its sample. J is TRBJ2-7 and V is TRBV6-5; D ambiguous. The germline V gene encodes CDR1 MNHEY and CDR2 SVGAGI. V was clipped by 6 bases and J by 0 bases, with 6 bases between them. The CDR3 totals 12 residues. CDR3 coding DNA: TGTGCCAGCAGCGGATACTCCTACGAGCAGTACTTC. It encodes CASSGYSYEQYF.

The V gene is TRBV15, the J gene TRBJ1-1; 7 bases line up with TRBD1. Germline V lookup: CDR1 LNHNV, CDR2 YYDKDF (reference sequence). With 0 bases clipped from V and 4 bases from J, the junction kept 2 bases outside the gene matches. The CDR3 spans 14 residues. CDR3 region: CATSREGQSTEAFF. The DNA for the CDR3 is TGTGCCACCAGCAGAGAGGGACAGAGCACTGAAGCTTTCTTT.

The chain links TRBV28 to TRBJ2-3; 9 bases match TRBD1. Looked up from germline, CDR1 is MDHEN and CDR2 is SYDVKM. The trim removed 5 bases at V and 7 bases at J, leaving 10 bases unmatched. This CDR3 is 15 amino acids long. Here the CDR3 reads CASSTGTGIRNTQYF. In DNA, the CDR3 is TGTGCCAGCAGTACCGGGACAGGGATCCGGAATACGCAGTATTTT.

The rearrangement joins TRBV5-1 to TRBJ2-3; 7 positions match TRBD2. CDR1 and CDR2 (germline): SGHRS, YFSETQ. The V segment lost 2 bases and the J segment 0 bases; nucleotides outside the gene matches: 6. This CDR3 comprises 16 residues. CDR3 amino acids: CASSLTRLASTDTQYF. As DNA, the CDR3 is TGCGCCAGCAGCTTAACCCGACTAGCTAGCACAGATACGCAGTATTTT.

The chain uses TRBV18 and TRBJ1-5; TRBD1 agrees at 7 bases. Germline V CDR1 and CDR2: KGHSH, LQKENI. The CDR3 consists of 15 residues. V dropped 2 bases and J dropped 5; count of bases not matched to a gene: 6. The CDR3 protein is CASSPDRDFDQPQHF. DNA for the CDR3: TGTGCCAGCTCACCAGACAGGGATTTCGATCAGCCCCAGCATTTT.

The chain is built from TRBV4-1 and TRBJ1-3; D remains unclear. The germline V and J ends were trimmed by 1 base and 4 bases, with 8 bases remaining between them. The V gene's germline CDR1 is MGHRA and CDR2 YSYEKL. The CDR3 runs to 14 residues. CDR3 in amino acids: CASSQVGTGNTIYF. The CDR3 DNA follows: TGCGCCAGCAGCCAAGTTGGTACCGGAAACACCATATATTTT.

The rearrangement uses TRBV7-2 and TRBJ2-3; 9 nucleotides agree with TRBD1. The CDR3 is 15 amino acids. V gave up 3 bases and J gave up 5 bases; unmatched junction bases: 6. The germline gives CDR1 SGHTA, CDR2 FQGNSA. CDR3 region: CASSFRDRVLDTQYF. CDR3 in DNA: TGTGCCAGCAGCTTCCGGGACAGGGTTTTAGATACGCAGTATTTT.

This rearrangement joins TRBV6-1 to TRBJ2-7; the D gene could be TRBD1 or TRBD2 (5 bases each). The CDR3 runs to 13 residues. Germline CDR1 reads MNHNS; CDR2 reads SASEGT. V was shortened by 6 bases and J by 3 bases, with 12 bases between the two germline ends. In DNA, the CDR3 is TGTGCCAGCAGCAGGGTTCGGGACTACGAGCAGTACTTC. It is translated as CASSRVRDYEQYF.

The chain has TRBV19 and TRBJ2-5, with no clear D. CDR3 length: 13 amino acids. Trimming shortened V by 3 bases and J by 1 base, and 6 bases separated the two germline ends. Germline values: CDR1 LNHDA, CDR2 SQIVND (reference sequence). CDR3 residues: CASSIRPQETQYF. DNA for the CDR3: TGTGCCAGTAGTATTCGGCCCCAAGAGACCCAGTACTTC.

The V call is TRBV15, the J call TRBJ1-2; D is uncertain. The V end lost 1 base, the J end lost 4 bases, and 7 bases lay between the germline ends. This CDR3 has 13 amino acids. CDR1 LNHNV and CDR2 YYDKDF come from the germline V gene (reference sequence). The CDR3 region is CATSRGGFYGYTF. The CDR3 bases are TGTGCCACCAGCAGAGGCGGGTTCTATGGCTACACCTTC.

This chain uses TRBV7-2 with TRBJ2-7; D remains ambiguous. Germline CDR1 reads SGHTA; CDR2 reads FQGNSA. The V gene lost 8 bases and the J gene lost 0 bases, with 17 bases spanning the gap. The CDR3 totals 15 residues. For the CDR3, the DNA is TGTGCCAGCGCCCAGACTGGCTGGAGCTCCTACGAGCAGTACTTC. Protein product: CASAQTGWSSYEQYF.

This chain uses TRBV7-2 with TRBJ2-2; 7 nucleotides align to TRBD1. Unmatched junction bases numbered 6, after V lost 10 bases and J lost 1 base. CDR1 is SGHTA and CDR2 is FQGNSA in the germline V gene. This CDR3 contains 14 residues. The CDR3 spells CATVDRRNTGELFF. The DNA of the CDR3 is TGTGCCACTGTGGACAGGCGGAACACCGGGGAGCTGTTTTTT.

The J gene is TRBJ1-1, the V gene TRBV15; D ambiguous. The CDR3 consists of 14 residues. Between the trimmed V and J ends, which lost 1 base and 1 base, there was a span of 7 bases. From germline, CDR1 is LNHNV and CDR2 YYDKDF (reference sequence). CDR3 sequence reads: CATSRGGGNTEAFF. The CDR3 coding sequence is TGTGCCACCAGCAGAGGGGGTGGGAACACTGAAGCTTTCTTT.

J is TRBJ2-3 and V is TRBV19; tentatively, D is TRBD2 (6 bases). V was shortened by 1 base and J by 5 bases, with 16 bases between the two germline ends. Germline lookup yields CDR1 LNHDA and CDR2 SQIVND (reference sequence). There are 16 residues in the CDR3. CDR3 DNA sequence: TGTGCCAGTAGTATAGTCGGAGGGGCCAGACAAGATACGCAGTATTTT. This gives the protein CASSIVGGARQDTQYF.